The 20 T cell receptor beta chains presented below share a single source sample, sequenced in a study of shared clonotypes between healthy human individuals. Only in-frame clones appear in the TCRdb table, and some are missing; sequencing was by immunoSEQ multiplex PCR. The sample has a few million clones, approximately 90% seen once. Sequencing was carried out using naive CD4+ T cells sorted from blood. Subset meaning: CD45RA+ positively selected. All receptors derive from a man younger than 35 in good health.

The genes are TRBV5-6 and TRBJ2-3, with D possibly TRBD2 on 5 matching bases. The V end was cut by 2 bases, the J end by 4 bases, with 11 bases between. The germline gives CDR1 SGHDT, CDR2 YYEEEE. The CDR3 is 14 residues long. The CDR3 DNA is TGTGCCAGCAGCTTCAGAGGGAGCTCAGATACGCAGTATTTT. Residues: CASSFRGSSDTQYF.

V is TRBV5-4 and J is TRBJ1-1, with 7 bases matching TRBD1. The CDR3 contains 15 residues. The germline V gene encodes CDR1 SGHNT and CDR2 YYREEE (reference sequence). The J segment lost 0 bases and the V segment lost 4 bases, leaving 6 bases of the junction unmatched. The CDR3 here is CASSPGGQLNTEAFF. The CDR3 DNA reads TGTGCCAGCAGCCCGGGGGGACAGTTGAACACTGAAGCTTTCTTT.

The CDR3 nucleotides read TGTGCCAGTAGTCCCCGGGACATTAATCCCAAAAACATTCAGTACTTC. The encoded protein is CASSPRDINPKNIQYF. This sequence joins TRBV19 and TRBJ2-4; tentatively, D is TRBD1 (6 bases). CDR1 and CDR2 (germline): LNHDA, SQIVND (reference sequence). CDR3 length equals 16 residues. V was trimmed by 5 bases and J by 2 bases, leaving 16 bases between them.

Regarding this clone: The same CDR3 also results from other DNA sequences found in this sample. The gene calls are TRBV5-1 and TRBJ2-7, with TRBD2 matching over 8 bases. V lost 3 bases to trimming and J lost 2 bases; unmatched junction nucleotides: 4. CDR1 is SGHRS, CDR2 YFSETQ, per germline. There are 14 residues in the CDR3. The CDR3 nucleotides read TGCGCCAGCAGCTCGTCGGGAGGGCCCTACGAGCAGTACTTC. The encoded protein is CASSSSGGPYEQYF.

The genes are TRBV18 and TRBJ2-7, with D maybe TRBD1 (5 bases). In germline, CDR1 is KGHSH, CDR2 LQKENI. The CDR3 extends over 12 amino acids. V lost 2 bases to trimming and J lost 9 bases, with 11 bases between them. The CDR3, as DNA: TGTGCCAGCTCACCAACGGACAAGAGGCAGTACTTC. Its protein is CASSPTDKRQYF.

The J gene is TRBJ2-1, the V gene TRBV6-5, with 7 bases matching TRBD1. Germline CDR1 is MNHEY and CDR2 is SVGAGI. J was trimmed by 9 bases and V by 5 bases; bases with no gene match: 10. This CDR3 has 14 residues. CDR3 region: CASSKGQVGGEQFF. The CDR3 coding sequence is TGTGCCAGCAGTAAAGGACAGGTCGGAGGTGAGCAGTTCTTC.

About this clone itself: The same CDR3 is also encoded by other DNA sequences in this sample. The chain joins TRBV6-5 to TRBJ2-5; no clear D gene. CDR1 and CDR2 from the germline V gene are MNHEY and SVGAGI. Trimming took 0 bases from V and 1 from J, leaving 0 bases between them. The CDR3 is made up of 12 amino acids. DNA of the CDR3: TGTGCCAGCAGTTACTCCCAAGAGACCCAGTACTTC. It specifies CASSYSQETQYF.

The chain is built from TRBV4-1 and TRBJ1-4; TRBD1 matches at 11 bases. CDR3 length: 14 residues. CDR1 is MGHRA and CDR2 is YSYEKL in the germline V gene. J lost 15 bases, V lost 6 bases, and 12 bases had no gene match. CDR3 protein: CASRDRDRGSGLFF. CDR3 in DNA: TGCGCCAGCAGGGACCGGGACAGGGGGAGTGGTTTGTTTTTT.

This rearrangement joins TRBV5-4 to TRBJ1-2, with TRBD1 identical over 7 bases. Germline CDR1 SGHNT, CDR2 YYREEE (reference sequence). Trimming cost V 3 bases and J 4 bases; bases outside gene matches: 3. The CDR3 is 13 amino acids. This CDR3 reads CASSSQGIYGYTF. As DNA, the CDR3 is TGTGCCAGCAGCTCACAGGGGATCTATGGCTACACCTTC.

This rearrangement joins TRBV10-3 to TRBJ2-3; 11 bases agree with TRBD1. The CDR3 spans 13 residues. In germline, CDR1 is ENHRY, CDR2 SYGVKD. V shed 7 bases, J shed 6 bases, and the junction held 3 bases outside the gene matches. CDR3: CAINGQGADTQYF. CDR3 in DNA: TGTGCCATCAATGGACAGGGGGCCGATACGCAGTATTTT.

V gene TRBV11-2 combines with J gene TRBJ2-7; D unclear. Germline V CDR1 and CDR2: SGHAT, FQNNGV. The CDR3 covers 16 residues. The V end lost 1 base, the J end lost 4 bases, and 17 bases lay between the germline ends. The CDR3 loop is CASSLVSTPALYEQYF. In nucleotides, the CDR3 is TGTGCCAGCAGCTTAGTATCGACCCCTGCTCTATACGAGCAGTACTTC. Based on the CDR3 plus reference TRBV11-2 and TRBJ2-7, the full variable domain is EAGVAQSPRYKIIEKRQSVAFWCNPISGHATLYWYQQILGQGPKLLIQFQNNGVVDDSQLPKDRFSAERLKGVDSTLKIQPAKLEDSAVYLCASSLVSTPALYEQYFGPGTRLTVT.

The gene calls are TRBV18 and TRBJ2-7; D is uncertain. This CDR3 is 15 amino acids long. The ends were cut back, 1 base at V and 3 bases at J, with 13 bases in the middle. Germline CDR1 is KGHSH and CDR2 is LQKENI. DNA for the CDR3: TGTGCCAGCTCACCACAATCTGGGATGAACTACGAGCAGTACTTC. Encoded protein: CASSPQSGMNYEQYF.

The CDR3 DNA reads as TGTGCCAGCAGCAAAGTAGCGGGAAGCTCCTACGAGCAGTACTTC. Its translation: CASSKVAGSSYEQYF. The V gene is TRBV7-2, the J gene TRBJ2-7; 8 positions match TRBD2. The germline V gene has CDR1 SGHTA and CDR2 FQGNSA. V was pared by 5 bases and J by 0 bases, with 6 bases of the junction left unmatched. This CDR3 spans 15 amino acids.

The chain couples TRBV30 to TRBJ1-2; 11 bases are a match to TRBD1. This CDR3 region has 15 residues. With V trimmed by 4 bases and J by 3 bases, 7 bases remained unmatched. Germline V gene lookup returns CDR1 GTSNPN and CDR2 SVGIG (reference sequence). CDR3 sequence: CAWTKPGQGDYGYTF. In nucleotides, the CDR3 is TGTGCCTGGACCAAACCGGGACAGGGGGACTATGGCTACACCTTC.

Comments on this clone: The sample carries other DNA sequences with the same CDR3. V is TRBV29-1 and J is TRBJ1-1; the D gene is possibly TRBD1 (5 bases). This CDR3 is 13 amino acids long. Germline V gene sequence: CDR1 SQVTM, CDR2 ANQGSEA. Between the trimmed V and J ends, which lost 5 bases and 0 bases, there was a span of 10 bases. Written as DNA, the CDR3 is TGCAGCGTTTCGGGACGGCTGAACACTGAAGCTTTCTTT. Translated, it gives CSVSGRLNTEAFF.

The chain recombines TRBV11-3 with TRBJ2-3; no clear D. V was trimmed by 3 bases and J by 2 bases, leaving 9 bases between them. Germline loops: CDR1 SGHNT, CDR2 YENEEA. CDR3 length: 14 residues. In DNA, the CDR3 is TGTGCCAGCAGCTTTGGACGGCTCACAGATACGCAGTATTTT. It is translated as CASSFGRLTDTQYF.

The V gene is TRBV28, the J gene TRBJ2-7; a weak D match, TRBD1 (6 bases). V lost 4 bases to trimming and J lost 5 bases, with 9 bases between them. Germline V CDR1 and CDR2: MDHEN, SYDVKM. There are 12 residues in the CDR3. CDR3 in DNA: TGTGCCAGCAGTTGGGGGCGGGACGAGCAGTACTTC. Its protein is CASSWGRDEQYF.

This rearrangement joins TRBV30 to TRBJ2-7; D assignment may be TRBD1 or TRBD2 (5 bases each). The CDR3 contains 13 residues. The germline V gene has CDR1 GTSNPN and CDR2 SVGIG (reference sequence). V was clipped by 1 base and J by 6 bases, with 13 bases between them. The CDR3 sequence: CAWSAGRGSEQYF. The DNA for the CDR3 is TGTGCCTGGAGTGCGGGACGAGGAAGCGAGCAGTACTTC.

This chain joins TRBV5-1 and TRBJ1-1, with a weak D call TRBD1 (6 bases). Trimming removed 4 bases from V and 3 bases from J, with 10 bases in between. The CDR3 totals 13 residues. From germline, CDR1 is SGHRS and CDR2 YFSETQ. The CDR3, as DNA: TGCGCCAGCAGCCTAACAGGGTACACTGAAGCTTTCTTT. Translation: CASSLTGYTEAFF.

This chain's CDR3 is CASSRTGGGVGALHF. In DNA form, the CDR3 reads TGTGCCAGCAGCCGTACCGGAGGGGGTGTCGGGGCCCTCCACTTT. This sequence joins TRBV7-2 and TRBJ1-6; tentatively, D is TRBD1 (6 bases). The germline V gene has CDR1 SGHTA and CDR2 FQGNSA. Trimming left V 5 bases short and J 14 bases short, with 22 bases between. This CDR3 is 15 amino acids long.